What follows are 27 T cell receptor beta chains derived from one specimen sequenced in a study of identical twins. TCRdb independently ran MiXCR on the 5' RACE reads; one entry per CDR3 protein. This repertoire shows some 460,000 distinct CDR3 sequences, more than 13% found once; its top ten account for 0.4% to 0.55%. The sample was also linked to a second study, of yellow fever vaccine responses in identical twins.

The specimen sequenced was CD4+ T cells sorted from blood. These receptors were collected from a woman younger than 35 in good health.

J is TRBJ2-3 and V is TRBV5-1; D may correspond to TRBD1 or TRBD2 (5 bases each). V lost 0 bases and J lost 9, with 20 bases in between. CDR1 and CDR2 (germline): SGHRS, YFSETQ. There are 16 residues in the CDR3. DNA for the CDR3: TGCGCCAGCAGCTTGGCCGCGGGTAACCAACGGGACACGCAGTATTTT. Residues: CASSLAAGNQRDTQYF.

The chain recombines TRBV6-5 with TRBJ1-6, with no clear D. V gave up 6 bases and J gave up 8 bases, with 8 bases separating them. Germline CDR1 is MNHEY and CDR2 is SVGAGI. The CDR3 is 12 residues long. The CDR3, as DNA: TGTGCCAGCAGAGATGTGGATTCACCCCTCCACTTT. It yields the protein CASRDVDSPLHF.

V and J are TRBV7-6 and TRBJ2-1, with TRBD2 identical over 10 bases. Unmatched junction bases numbered 5, after V lost 3 bases and J lost 0 bases. The germline gives CDR1 SGHVS, CDR2 FNYEAQ. CDR3 length: 17 amino acids. Here the CDR3 DNA reads TGTGCCAGCAGCTTGGGGACTAGCGTAAGCTCCTACAATGAGCAGTTCTTC. As protein: CASSLGTSVSSYNEQFF.

The gene calls are TRBV11-2 and TRBJ2-7; TRBD2 matches 10 bases. Germline-derived CDR1 and CDR2 are SGHAT and FQNNGV. V lost 5 bases, J lost 4 bases, and 17 bases stayed unmatched. This CDR3 comprises 18 residues. In nucleotides, the CDR3 is TGTGCCAGCAGCCCCGTTACACATAGCGGGAGGACGGAGTACGAGCAGTACTTC. Its translation is CASSPVTHSGRTEYEQYF.

This clonotype showed up just a few times. J is TRBJ2-2 and V is TRBV20-1; tentatively, D is TRBD2 (6 bases). The germline gives CDR1 DFQATT, CDR2 SNEGSKA (reference sequence). The CDR3 is 15 amino acids. The V end was cut by 3 bases, the J end by 1 base, with 12 bases between. The CDR3 region has the DNA TGCAGTGCTAGGGGGTGGGGGGAGAACACCGGGGAGCTGTTTTTT. It specifies CSARGWGENTGELFF.

This clonotype has only a few counts. The rearrangement links TRBV6-2 or TRBV6-3 to TRBJ2-7; TRBD1 agrees at 8 bases. V gave up 6 bases and J gave up 6 bases; unmatched junction bases: 7. The germline V gene encodes CDR1 MNHEY and CDR2 SVGEGT. The length of the CDR3 is 13 residues. The CDR3 here is CASSSMTGVEQYF. As DNA, the CDR3 is TGTGCCAGCAGCTCCATGACAGGGGTCGAGCAGTACTTC.

This clonotype showed up many times. This sequence joins TRBV28 and TRBJ2-1, with 9 nucleotides matching TRBD2. The CDR3 totals 15 residues. Germline trimming cut 1 base from V and 9 bases from J; bases unmatched to any gene: 7. CDR1 is MDHEN, CDR2 SYDVKM, per germline. CDR3 in DNA: TGTGCCAGCAGTTTATCGAGTAGCGGGAGAGGTGAGCAGTTCTTC. Amino acid sequence: CASSLSSSGRGEQFF.

The gene calls are TRBV20-1 and TRBJ1-2; D remains unclear. Germline V gene lookup returns CDR1 DFQATT and CDR2 SNEGSKA (reference sequence). V was clipped by 0 bases and J by 4 bases, with 9 bases between them. CDR3 length: 13 residues. The CDR3 region has the DNA TGCAGTGCTAGAGATTTAGACACCTATGGCTACACCTTC. It codes for CSARDLDTYGYTF.

This clonotype was recorded at least ten times. The V and J genes are TRBV11-3 and TRBJ2-3; unclear D gene. The length of the CDR3 is 13 residues. V lost 3 bases and J lost 0, with 4 bases in between. Germline V gene sequence: CDR1 SGHNT, CDR2 YENEEA. Here the CDR3 reads CASSFSSTDTQYF. The CDR3 DNA reads TGTGCCAGCAGCTTCTCTAGCACAGATACGCAGTATTTT.

The V and J genes are TRBV29-1 and TRBJ2-7, with 8 bases matching TRBD2. With 4 bases clipped from V and 1 base from J, the junction kept 9 bases outside the gene matches. The CDR3 is 15 amino acids. The germline V gene encodes CDR1 SQVTM and CDR2 ANQGSEA. CDR3 DNA: TGCAGCGTTGCCACTAGCGGCTCTACGTCCTACGAGCAGTACTTC. Translated, it gives CSVATSGSTSYEQYF.

The CDR3 nucleotides read TGTGCCAGCAGTCCCCGGACCGTCCCTGAGCAGTACTTC. It yields the protein CASSPRTVPEQYF. The J gene is TRBJ2-7, the V gene TRBV12-3 or TRBV12-4, with D unresolved. V was shortened by 5 bases and J by 7 bases, with 15 bases between the two germline ends. The CDR3 has 13 residues.

The rearrangement links TRBV3-1 to TRBJ2-2; 13 positions match TRBD2. V lost 11 bases to trimming and J lost 6 bases; unmatched junction nucleotides: 21. The germline CDR1 and CDR2 sequences are LGHDT and YNNKEL (reference sequence). The CDR3 spans 19 residues. The CDR3 DNA reads TGTGCCTGCTGCCAAGATTGGACTAGCGGGGGCCGGATCCCCGGGGAGCTGTTTTTT. Its protein product is CACCQDWTSGGRIPGELFF.

This clonotype was found many times. The gene calls are TRBV20-1 and TRBJ2-4, with no clear D. The length of the CDR3 is 14 residues. The V gene's germline CDR1 is DFQATT and CDR2 SNEGSKA (reference sequence). The V end was cut by 1 base, the J end by 8 bases, with 15 bases between. This chain's CDR3 is CSARVGPPRDIQYF. The CDR3 bases are TGCAGTGCTAGAGTAGGGCCCCCCCGAGACATTCAGTACTTC.

This clonotype showed up many times. The chain combines TRBV7-9 with TRBJ1-5; no clear D. V was cut by 5 bases and J by 3 bases, with 8 bases left in between. This CDR3 contains 13 residues. Germline V gene data show CDR1 as SEHNR and CDR2 as FQNEAQ (reference sequence). In nucleotides, the CDR3 is TGTGCCAGCAGCCGGGGAATCAATCAGCCCCAGCATTTT. It codes for CASSRGINQPQHF.

The chain recombines TRBV28 with TRBJ2-4; 12 bases agree with TRBD2. Germline trimming cut 3 bases from V and 9 bases from J; bases unmatched to any gene: 9. The germline V gene has CDR1 MDHEN and CDR2 SYDVKM. CDR3 size: 16 residues. The CDR3, as DNA: TGTGCCAGCAGTTTCAATCTAGCGGGGGGGCGCGGCATTCAGTACTTC. Translation gives CASSFNLAGGRGIQYF.

This clonotype was seen ten or more times. This chain links TRBV9 with TRBJ2-1; perhaps TRBD2 as D (6 bases). The germline V gene encodes CDR1 SGDLS and CDR2 YYNGEE. V was pared by 5 bases and J by 1 base, with 10 bases between. The CDR3 totals 14 residues. The CDR3 nucleotides read TGTGCCAGCAGTGTCGGGAGTTCCTACAATGAGCAGTTCTTC. Translated, it gives CASSVGSSYNEQFF.

The chain has TRBV20-1 and TRBJ1-6; tentative D call: TRBD1 (5 bases). CDR3 size: 16 residues. V was cut by 0 bases and J by 10 bases, with 19 bases left in between. Germline lookup yields CDR1 DFQATT and CDR2 SNEGSKA (reference sequence). The CDR3, as DNA: TGCAGTGCTAGAGATCGCGGTAGTGGGGCGCGCTCACCCCTCCACTTT. As protein: CSARDRGSGARSPLHF.

This clonotype was seen a handful of times. The chain recombines TRBV6-4 with TRBJ2-1; 10 bases line up with TRBD2. The CDR3 contains 16 residues. Germline V gives CDR1 MRHNA, CDR2 SNTAGT. Trimming took 2 bases from V and 3 from J; bases not matched to a gene: 4. The CDR3: CASSDAPSGSYNEQFF. The CDR3 coding sequence is TGTGCCAGCAGTGACGCTCCTAGCGGGAGCTACAATGAGCAGTTCTTC.

This clonotype was seen more than once but under ten times. The chain has TRBV10-3 and TRBJ2-2; 10 bases are shared with TRBD2. This CDR3 spans 16 amino acids. The germline gives CDR1 ENHRY, CDR2 SYGVKD. Germline trimming cut 3 bases from V and 5 bases from J; bases unmatched to any gene: 6. This chain's CDR3 is CAISETTSGPTGELFF. The DNA of the CDR3 is TGTGCCATCAGTGAAACGACTAGCGGGCCGACCGGGGAGCTGTTTTTT.

This chain connects TRBV7-2 to TRBJ1-1; possible D gene TRBD1, 5 bases. Looked up from germline, CDR1 is SGHTA and CDR2 is FQGNSA. The V gene lost 4 bases and the J gene lost 1 base, with 19 bases spanning the gap. CDR3 length: 17 residues. DNA for the CDR3: TGTGCCAGCAGCTCGTCGTCGGGGCTCGGATCGAACACTGAAGCTTTCTTT. Translating it yields CASSSSSGLGSNTEAFF.

V usage is TRBV6-2 or TRBV6-3 and J usage is TRBJ2-7; D might be TRBD2 (5 bases). The CDR3 spans 16 residues. The V gene's germline CDR1 is MNHEY and CDR2 SVGEGT. With 0 bases removed from V and 2 bases from J, the gap between germline ends came to 14 bases. DNA of the CDR3: TGTGCCAGCAGTTACTCGATAGTCCAGCGGACCTACGAGCAGTACTTC. It encodes CASSYSIVQRTYEQYF.

This clonotype was counted only a few times. This chain uses TRBV28 with TRBJ2-1; 7 nucleotides line up with TRBD1. The CDR3 length is 14 residues. Trimming cost V 4 bases and J 5 bases; bases outside gene matches: 5. The germline V gene has CDR1 MDHEN and CDR2 SYDVKM. The CDR3 region is CASSSNRGDNEQFF. In DNA form, the CDR3 reads TGTGCCAGCAGTTCTAACAGGGGTGACAATGAGCAGTTCTTC.

The rearrangement joins TRBV20-1 to TRBJ2-7; 10 bases fit TRBD2. Germline V CDR1 and CDR2: DFQATT, SNEGSKA (reference sequence). The trim removed 1 base at V and 4 bases at J, leaving 7 bases unmatched. The CDR3 contains 15 residues. The CDR3 DNA is TGCAGTGCTAGAGCTAGCGGGAGTGGTACTTACGAGCAGTACTTC. This codes for CSARASGSGTYEQYF.

This clonotype showed up many times. An end of the junction differs from the germline gene, which may be a read error. This chain connects TRBV5-1 to TRBJ2-1; no clear D gene. The CDR3 consists of 15 residues. Germline V CDR1 and CDR2: SGHRS, YFSETQ. The CDR3 reads CASSLGLVSFNEQFF. The CDR3 nucleotides read TGCGCCAGCAGCTTGGGTCTAGTCTCCTTCAATGAGCAGTTCTTC.

This clonotype has only a few counts. The rearrangement uses TRBV28 and TRBJ2-7; no firm D call. The V end lost 3 bases, the J end lost 9 bases, and 12 bases lay between the germline ends. The CDR3 has 12 amino acids. The V gene's germline CDR1 is MDHEN and CDR2 SYDVKM. The CDR3 DNA is TGTGCCAGCAGTTTCCTTAAGTCCGGGCAGTACTTC. Protein: CASSFLKSGQYF.

This clonotype came up a few times. The V call is TRBV3-1, the J call TRBJ2-4; TRBD1 matches 7 bases. Germline V gives CDR1 LGHDT, CDR2 YNNKEL (reference sequence). The CDR3 consists of 14 residues. J gave up 5 bases and V 1 base, and 2 bases lay outside the gene matches. Here the CDR3 DNA reads TGTGCCAGCAGCCAAGCCGGGACAGAAAACATTCAGTACTTC. This sequence encodes CASSQAGTENIQYF.

The chain combines TRBV19 with TRBJ2-1; D gene unclear. V gave up 6 bases and J gave up 8 bases, with 8 bases separating them. The germline gives CDR1 LNHDA, CDR2 SQIVND (reference sequence). The CDR3 has 11 residues. The CDR3 loop is CASRIIYEQFF. The DNA of the CDR3 is TGTGCCAGTAGAATCATCTATGAGCAGTTCTTC.